This T cell receptor beta chain was recorded in a study of response to subunit inactivated influenza vaccine. This clonotype has only a few counts. The antigen is unknown. Study-wide results and caveats: The authors put forward the suggestion that each seasonal influenza vaccination may bring in only a limited number of new T cells.

The V end was cut by 0 bases, the J end by 0 bases, with 15 bases between. This CDR3 contains 19 residues. The V gene's germline CDR1 is LGHNA and CDR2 YSLEER. TCRdb called the RT-PCR reads again in MiXCR, with one record for every CDR3 protein. Of about 800,000 distinct CDR3 sequences detected, around 20% appear once; the ten largest clones hold roughly 10%. This chain uses TRBV4-3 with TRBJ2-6; maybe TRBD2 (5 bases). The input for sequencing was PBMCs from blood, taken 5 days after vaccination. This clonotype was sampled from a man aged 45-65 years who received an inactivated influenza vaccine. The CDR3 region is CASSQDRLAAISGANVLTF. CDR3 sequence (DNA): TGCGCCAGCAGCCAAGATCGGCTAGCCGCTATCTCTGGGGCCAACGTCCTGACTTTC.